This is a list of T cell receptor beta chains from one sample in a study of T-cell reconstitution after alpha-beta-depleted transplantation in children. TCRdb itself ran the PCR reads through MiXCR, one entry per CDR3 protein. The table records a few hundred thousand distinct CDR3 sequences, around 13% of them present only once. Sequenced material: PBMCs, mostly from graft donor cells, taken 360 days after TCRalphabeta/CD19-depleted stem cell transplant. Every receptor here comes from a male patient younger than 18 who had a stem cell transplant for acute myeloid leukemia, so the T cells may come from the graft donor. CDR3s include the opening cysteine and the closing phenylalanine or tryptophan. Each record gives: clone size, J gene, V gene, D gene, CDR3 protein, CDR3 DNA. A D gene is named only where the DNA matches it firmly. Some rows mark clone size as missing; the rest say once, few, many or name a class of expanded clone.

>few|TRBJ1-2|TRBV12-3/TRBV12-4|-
CATRGEGAGYTF
TGTGCCACCCGGGGGGAAGGGGCTGGCTACACCTTC
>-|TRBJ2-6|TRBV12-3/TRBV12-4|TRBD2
CASSKLAGISGANVLTF
TGTGCCAGCAGTAAACTAGCGGGAATCTCTGGAGCCAACGTCCTGACTTTC
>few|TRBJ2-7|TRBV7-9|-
CASRAGSLSLEQYF
TGTGCCAGCAGGGCAGGGAGCTTGAGTTTGGAGCAGTACTTC
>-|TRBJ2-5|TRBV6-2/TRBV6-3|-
CASSYTQETQYF
TGTGCCAGCAGTTACACCCAAGAGACCCAGTACTTC
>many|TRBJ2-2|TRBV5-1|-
CASSFQGSNTGELFF
TGCGCCAGCAGCTTCCAGGGCTCGAACACCGGGGAGCTGTTTTTT
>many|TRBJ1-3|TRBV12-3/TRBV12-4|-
CASSLGGNTIYF
TGTGCCAGCAGCTTAGGAGGAAACACCATATATTTT
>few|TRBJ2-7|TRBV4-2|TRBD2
CASSQATGLAGVGEQYF
TGTGCCAGCAGCCAAGCCACCGGACTAGCGGGAGTGGGAGAGCAGTACTTC
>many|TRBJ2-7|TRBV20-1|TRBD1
CSAVGTGTGDEQYF
TGCAGTGCCGTTGGGACAGGGACGGGGGACGAGCAGTACTTC
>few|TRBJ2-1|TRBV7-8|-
CASSFARPNEQFF
TGTGCCAGCAGCTTCGCACGGCCTAATGAGCAGTTCTTC
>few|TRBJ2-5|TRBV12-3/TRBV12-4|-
CASNNKETQYF
TGTGCCAGCAACAATAAGGAGACCCAGTACTTC
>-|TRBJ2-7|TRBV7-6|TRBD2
CASSLAGRGDYEQYF
TGTGCCAGCAGCTTAGCTGGTCGGGGGGACTACGAGCAGTACTTC
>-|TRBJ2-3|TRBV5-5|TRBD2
CASSLGLAGWDTQYF
TGTGCCAGCAGCTTGGGACTAGCGGGATGGGATACGCAGTATTTT
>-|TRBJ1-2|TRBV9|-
CASSVDPGTNYGYTF
TGTGCCAGCAGCGTAGATCCAGGGACTAACTATGGCTACACCTTC
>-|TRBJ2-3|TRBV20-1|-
CSDLQPVTDTQYF
TGCAGTGATCTACAGCCGGTCACAGATACGCAGTATTTT
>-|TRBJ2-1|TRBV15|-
CATSRGTPASTPNEQFF
TGTGCCACCAGCAGAGGTACTCCGGCCTCAACCCCCAATGAGCAGTTCTTC
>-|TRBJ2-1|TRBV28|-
CASSPHSSSYNEQFF
TGTGCCAGCAGTCCTCACTCGAGCTCCTACAATGAGCAGTTCTTC
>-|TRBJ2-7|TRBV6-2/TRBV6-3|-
CASSYSVRDPWTNEQYF
TGTGCCAGCAGTTACAGTGTCCGGGACCCGTGGACTAACGAGCAGTACTTC
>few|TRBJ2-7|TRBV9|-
CASSEQGMYEQYF
TGTGCCAGCAGCGAGCAGGGGATGTACGAGCAGTACTTC
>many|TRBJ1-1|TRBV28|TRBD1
CASSFFGTGNTEAFF
TGTGCCAGCAGTTTCTTTGGGACAGGAAACACTGAAGCTTTCTTT
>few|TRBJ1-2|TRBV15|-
CATSRAGGPVDGYTF
TGTGCCACCAGCAGAGCCGGGGGGCCTGTTGATGGCTACACCTTC
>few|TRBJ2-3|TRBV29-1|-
CSATEKAFHTQYF
TGCAGCGCCACCGAGAAAGCCTTTCATACGCAGTATTTT
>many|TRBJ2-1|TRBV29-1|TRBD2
CSVESSGSRYEQFF
TGCAGCGTTGAGTCTAGCGGGAGTAGGTATGAGCAGTTCTTC
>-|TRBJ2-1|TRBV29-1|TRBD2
CSVGTSGNNEQFF
TGCAGCGTGGGGACTAGCGGGAACAATGAGCAGTTCTTC
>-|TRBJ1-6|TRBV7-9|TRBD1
CASSLKWGQGSSPLHF
TGTGCCAGCAGCTTAAAGTGGGGACAGGGTAGCTCACCCCTCCACTTT
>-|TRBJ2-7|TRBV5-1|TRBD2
CASSFVSSGTYEQYF
TGCGCCAGCAGTTTTGTCTCTAGCGGGACCTACGAGCAGTACTTC
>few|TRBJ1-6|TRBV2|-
CASSRLRQSDNSPLHF
TGTGCCAGCAGTCGCTTAAGACAGAGCGATAATTCACCCCTCCACTTT
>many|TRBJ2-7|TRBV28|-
CASSLTGYYEQYF
TGTGCCAGCAGTTTAACGGGTTACTACGAGCAGTACTTC
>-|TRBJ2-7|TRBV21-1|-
CASRPEEPAGRYEQYF
TGTGCCAGCAGACCCGAGGAACCAGCGGGAAGATACGAGCAGTACTTC
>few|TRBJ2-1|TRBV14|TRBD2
CASSQPGRETPYNEQFF
TGTGCCAGCAGCCAACCGGGGCGGGAGACCCCCTACAATGAGCAGTTCTTC
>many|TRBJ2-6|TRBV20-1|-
CSASPRGERQNSGANVLTF
TGCAGTGCTAGTCCAAGAGGGGAGCGGCAGAACTCTGGGGCCAACGTCCTGACTTTC
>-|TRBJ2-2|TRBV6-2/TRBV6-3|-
CASSTITSGGRAGELFF
TGTGCCAGCAGTACGATAACCAGTGGAGGGCGCGCCGGGGAGCTGTTTTTT
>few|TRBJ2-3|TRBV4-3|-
CASSQDTGEWADTQYF
TGCGCCAGCAGCCAAGATACGGGAGAGTGGGCAGATACGCAGTATTTT
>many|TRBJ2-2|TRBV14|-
CASSFTGELFF
TGTGCCAGCAGTTTTACCGGGGAGCTGTTTTTT
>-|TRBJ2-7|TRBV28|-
CASSLIGGSPYF
TGTGCCAGCAGTTTAATCGGGGGATCGCCGTACTTC
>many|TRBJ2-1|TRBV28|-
CASSPDLSSYNEQFF
TGTGCCAGCAGCCCTGACCTCAGCTCCTACAATGAGCAGTTCTTC
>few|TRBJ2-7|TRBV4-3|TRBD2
CASSQGTSGLSYEQYF
TGCGCCAGCAGCCAGGGGACTAGCGGGTTGTCCTACGAGCAGTACTTC
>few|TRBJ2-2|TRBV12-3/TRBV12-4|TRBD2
CASSLGMGLAGVAGELFF
TGTGCCAGCAGTTTGGGTATGGGACTAGCGGGAGTTGCCGGGGAGCTGTTTTTT
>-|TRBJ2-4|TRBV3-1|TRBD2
CASSPREGSGGLAKNIQYF
TGTGCCAGCAGCCCACGGGAAGGTAGCGGGGGACTAGCCAAAAACATTCAGTACTTC
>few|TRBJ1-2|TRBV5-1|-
CASTRGRANSNYGYTF
TGCGCCAGCACCCGTGGCAGGGCTAATTCTAACTATGGCTACACCTTC
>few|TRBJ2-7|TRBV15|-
CATSSGADYEQYF
TGTGCCACCAGCAGCGGGGCGGACTACGAGCAGTACTTC
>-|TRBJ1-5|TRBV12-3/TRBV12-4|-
CASSPGLGKYNQPQHF
TGTGCCAGCAGTCCGGGACTGGGGAAGTATAATCAGCCCCAGCATTTT
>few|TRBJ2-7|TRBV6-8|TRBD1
CASSYSFWDRDYEQYF
TGTGCCAGCAGTTACTCGTTCTGGGACAGGGACTACGAGCAGTACTTC
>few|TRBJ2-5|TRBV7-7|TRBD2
CASSFSPGLAAQETQYF
TGTGCTAGCAGCTTTTCGCCGGGACTAGCGGCGCAAGAGACCCAGTACTTC
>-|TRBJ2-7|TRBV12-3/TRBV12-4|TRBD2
CASSLGTSGHEQYF
TGTGCCAGCAGTTTGGGGACTAGCGGGCACGAGCAGTACTTC